This record looks at one T cell receptor (beta chain) sequence and its context. Antigen specificity is unknown. TCRdb's copy holds only in-frame clones and misses some; the assay was immunoSEQ multiplex PCR. This table has some 80,000 clones, 75% to 90% appearing once. This sample was taken from a study of PD-L1 blockade in urothelial cancer. Study-level points and caveats: A below-median TCR clonality in blood before treatment predicted better survival.

V lost 5 bases and J lost 2, with 6 bases in between. This CDR3 contains 12 residues. From germline, CDR1 is PRHDT and CDR2 FYEKMQ (reference sequence). This specimen consisted of PBMCs, obtained around atezolizumab (anti-PD-L1) treatment. This TCR came from a woman aged 70-85 years with urothelial cancer. V is TRBV13 and J is TRBJ1-1, with D uncertain. The CDR3 DNA reads as TGTGCCAGCAGCGACATAAACACTGAAGCTTTCTTT. Its protein is CASSDINTEAFF.